The 10 T cell receptor beta chains in this list originate from one sample, sequenced in a study of cytomegalovirus exposure and HLA in healthy donors. Primers: 60 Vbeta forward and 13 Jbeta reverse. Sequenced by immunoSEQ multiplex PCR; TCRdb stores in-frame clones only, minus some. The sample contains over 100,000 clones, roughly 79% of which appear only once. The sample was PBMCs. Source of these receptors: a woman in her forties in good health and CMV-seronegative.

This clone was recorded a few times. The chain combines TRBV10-2 with TRBJ1-5; TRBD1 is a possible D gene (5 bases). Germline V gene data show CDR1 as WSHSY and CDR2 as SAAADI. The CDR3 has 16 residues. Trimming took 2 bases from V and 0 from J, leaving 11 bases between them. Here the CDR3 reads CASSENPGNSNQPQHF. In DNA, the CDR3 is TGCGCCAGCAGTGAGAATCCAGGGAATAGCAATCAGCCCCAGCATTTT.

The V and J genes are TRBV5-1 and TRBJ1-1; 10 nucleotides match TRBD1. CDR1 is SGHRS and CDR2 is YFSETQ in the germline V gene. V shed 4 bases, J shed 6 bases, and the junction held 15 bases outside the gene matches. The CDR3 spans 17 residues. Here the CDR3 reads CASSPGGDRGLGAEAFF. For the CDR3, the DNA is TGCGCCAGCAGCCCAGGGGGGGACAGGGGCTTGGGGGCTGAAGCTTTCTTT.

J is TRBJ1-2 and V is TRBV5-6, with TRBD1 matching over 8 bases. CDR1 is SGHDT and CDR2 is YYEEEE in the germline V gene. The CDR3 runs to 13 residues. V shed 0 bases, J shed 7 bases, and the junction held 2 bases outside the gene matches. The CDR3 nucleotides are TGTGCCAGCAGCTTGGGCAGGGGGCTTGGCTACACCTTC. It is translated as CASSLGRGLGYTF. Based on the CDR3 plus reference TRBV5-6 and TRBJ1-2, the full variable domain is DAGVTQSPTHLIKTRGQQVTLRCSPKSGHDTVSWYQQALGQGPQFIFQYYEEEERQRGNFPDRFSGHQFPNYSSELNVNALLLGDSALYLCASSLGRGLGYTFGSGTRLTVV.

The chain uses TRBV10-3 and TRBJ2-5; D remains ambiguous. V was shortened by 0 bases and J by 2 bases, with 4 bases between the two germline ends. Germline V CDR1 and CDR2: ENHRY, SYGVKD. The CDR3 spans 13 residues. The CDR3 DNA reads as TGTGCCATCAGTGAGTCCAGTCAAGAGACCCAGTACTTC. This encodes CAISESSQETQYF.

This clone was picked up a small number of times. The chain uses TRBV12-5 and TRBJ2-1; a weak D match, TRBD1 (6 bases). The V end was cut by 8 bases, the J end by 9 bases, with 11 bases between. The CDR3 length is 11 residues. CDR1 and CDR2 (germline): LGHNT, FRNRAP. The CDR3 bases are TGTGCTAGTAACAGGGAGCGTGAGCAGTTCTTC. Translating it yields CASNREREQFF.

This chain connects TRBV5-4 to TRBJ1-1, with D perhaps TRBD1 (5 bases). V lost 2 bases to trimming and J lost 6 bases, with 8 bases between them. Looked up from germline, CDR1 is SGHNT and CDR2 is YYREEE (reference sequence). The CDR3 loop spans 12 amino acids. The CDR3 protein is CASSFQGPEAFF. CDR3 nucleotide sequence: TGTGCCAGCAGCTTTCAGGGTCCTGAAGCTTTCTTT.

The chain joins TRBV7-6 to TRBJ2-7, with a weak D call TRBD2 (7 bases). Germline V lookup: CDR1 SGHVS, CDR2 FNYEAQ. The CDR3 is 15 amino acids. With 5 bases removed from V and 2 bases from J, the gap between germline ends came to 16 bases. The CDR3 spells CASSLEGGEPYEQYF. The CDR3 DNA is TGTGCCAGCAGCCTAGAGGGGGGGGAACCCTACGAGCAGTACTTC.

The V gene is TRBV2, the J gene TRBJ2-4, with D unresolved. V lost 3 bases and J 0 bases, leaving 15 bases between the germline ends. CDR1 is SNHLY, CDR2 FYNNEI, per germline. The CDR3 has 17 amino acids. CDR3 sequence (DNA): TGTGCCAGCAGTGACTTTAGCCTCTCTTCAGCCAAAAACATTCAGTACTTC. It translates to CASSDFSLSSAKNIQYF. The whole variable domain, remainder taken from reference TRBV2 and TRBJ2-4, is EPEVTQTPSHQVTQMGQEVILRCVPISNHLYFYWYRQILGQKVEFLVSFYNNEISEKSEIFDDQFSVERPDGSNFTLKIRSTKLEDSAMYFCASSDFSLSSAKNIQYFGAGTRLSVL.

This chain connects TRBV30 to TRBJ2-5, with D possibly TRBD1 on 6 matching bases. The end of the DNA is better explained by TRBJ2-7, so the J call may be wrong. This CDR3 spans 13 amino acids. Germline CDR1 and CDR2: GTSNPN and SVGIG (reference sequence). CDR3 in amino acids: CAWSRRVGGEQYF. The CDR3 DNA reads as TGTGCCTGGAGTCGCAGGGTAGGGGGCGAGCAGTACTTC.

Of note for this clone: The same CDR3 can be traced to other DNA sequences in this sample. This rearrangement joins TRBV6-5 to TRBJ1-2; D not resolved. V was clipped by 2 bases and J by 0 bases, with 7 bases between them. The germline gives CDR1 MNHEY, CDR2 SVGAGI. The CDR3 sequence is 14 residues long. As DNA, the CDR3 is TGTGCCAGCAGTTACCGGGGAACTAACTATGGCTACACCTTC. This gives the protein CASSYRGTNYGYTF.